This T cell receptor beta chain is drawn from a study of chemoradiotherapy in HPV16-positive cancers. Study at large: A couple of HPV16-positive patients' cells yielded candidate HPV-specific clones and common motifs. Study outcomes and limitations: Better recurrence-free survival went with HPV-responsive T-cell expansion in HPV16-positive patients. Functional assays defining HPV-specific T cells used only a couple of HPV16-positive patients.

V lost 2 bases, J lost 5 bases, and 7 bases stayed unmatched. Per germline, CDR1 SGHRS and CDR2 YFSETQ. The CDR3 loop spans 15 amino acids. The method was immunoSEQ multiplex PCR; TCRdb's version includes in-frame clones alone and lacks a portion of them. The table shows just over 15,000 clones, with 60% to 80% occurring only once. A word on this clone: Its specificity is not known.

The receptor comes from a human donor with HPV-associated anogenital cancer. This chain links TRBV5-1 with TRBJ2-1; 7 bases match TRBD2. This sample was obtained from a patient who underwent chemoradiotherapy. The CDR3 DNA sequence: TGCGCCAGCAGCTTTTCTAGCGGAATTCACAATGAGCAGTTCTTC. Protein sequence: CASSFSSGIHNEQFF.